The 8 T cell receptor beta chains listed next were all sequenced from one sample in a study of technical replicates of blood from a few donors. Clones were sequenced by immunoSEQ multiplex PCR, and TCRdb holds only the in-frame ones, with some missing. The sample lists approximately 100,000 clones, approximately 96% occurring once. The sample consisted of T cells isolated from PBMCs. These TCRs come from a human donor in good health.

The V gene is TRBV6-6, the J gene TRBJ2-7; the match to TRBD1 covers 9 bases. Germline assignment: CDR1 MNHNY and CDR2 SVGAGI (reference sequence). This CDR3 comprises 14 residues. With V trimmed by 4 bases and J by 4 bases, 5 bases remained unmatched. The CDR3 loop is CASSSGQGGYEQYF. The CDR3 coding sequence is TGTGCCAGCAGTTCGGGACAGGGCGGGTACGAGCAGTACTTC.

The chain couples TRBV4-1 to TRBJ1-4; a weak D match, TRBD1 (5 bases). The CDR3 has 15 amino acids. Trimming took off 6 bases at V and 0 bases at J, with 11 bases between the two ends. Germline lookup yields CDR1 MGHRA and CDR2 YSYEKL. This chain's CDR3 is CASRTGTATNEKLFF. The CDR3 DNA reads as TGCGCCAGCAGAACAGGTACAGCAACTAATGAAAAACTGTTTTTT.

The rearrangement joins TRBV30 to TRBJ1-1, with a possible D match to TRBD1 (5 bases). The V gene lost 4 bases and the J gene lost 0 bases, with 9 bases spanning the gap. CDR1 and CDR2 (germline): GTSNPN, SVGIG (reference sequence). The CDR3 runs to 13 residues. CDR3 DNA: TGTGCCTGGAACAGGCCCATGAACACTGAAGCTTTCTTT. Translating gives CAWNRPMNTEAFF.

Comments on this clone: At one boundary the junction diverges from the germline segment, which might be a read error. The chain employs TRBV7-7 and TRBJ2-5; TRBD1 aligns across 8 bases. The length of the CDR3 is 14 residues. Germline V gene lookup returns CDR1 SSHAT and CDR2 FNYEAQ (reference sequence). The CDR3 is CASSLDRDGETQYF. CDR3 DNA: TGTGCTAGCAGCCTGGACAGGGACGGGGAGACCCAGTACTTC.

The chain combines TRBV7-2 with TRBJ2-3; 7 bases align to TRBD2. The V gene's germline CDR1 is SGHTA and CDR2 FQGNSA. The CDR3 covers 16 residues. Trimming took 0 bases from V and 3 from J; bases not matched to a gene: 6. The CDR3 reads CASSLALGGVTDTQYF. The CDR3 DNA sequence: TGTGCCAGCAGCTTAGCGCTGGGGGGGGTAACAGATACGCAGTATTTT.

A note on this clone: The germline gene is not matched at one end of the junction; a read error may be the cause. The chain is built from TRBV7-7 and TRBJ2-7; D remains unclear. Germline loops: CDR1 SSHAT, CDR2 FNYEAQ (reference sequence). This CDR3 region has 14 residues. This CDR3 reads CASSFGRRPYEQYF. CDR3 bases: TGTGCTAGCAGCTTCGGCAGGCGTCCCTACGAGCAGTACTTC.

V and J are TRBV9 and TRBJ1-2, with TRBD1 matching 12 bases. Germline V gene lookup returns CDR1 SGDLS and CDR2 YYNGEE. V shed 2 bases, J shed 7 bases, and the junction held 9 bases outside the gene matches. The CDR3 loop spans 16 amino acids. Here the CDR3 reads CASSVGQGAIWRGYTF. In DNA, the CDR3 is TGTGCCAGCAGCGTGGGACAGGGGGCTATTTGGCGTGGCTACACCTTC.

Details on this clone: Other DNA variants within this sample encode the same CDR3. Here the CDR3 DNA reads TGTGCCAGCTCACCTTCGGGGAACACTGAAGCTTTCTTT. Protein: CASSPSGNTEAFF. The chain recombines TRBV18 with TRBJ1-1; D call uncertain. This CDR3 comprises 13 residues. The V end lost 3 bases, the J end lost 1 base, and 6 bases lay between the germline ends. Per germline, CDR1 KGHSH and CDR2 LQKENI.